These 24 T cell receptor beta chains originate from one sample sequenced in a study of T cells in Graves' hyperthyroidism and ophthalmopathy. Authors of the study amplified TCR beta CDR3 regions from RNA transcripts. The HTBI primer set drove a first-round RT-PCR of the TCR CDR3. Each CDR3 protein gets one entry after TCRdb re-called the multiplex PCR reads with MiXCR. The sample has about 410,000 distinct CDR3 sequences; roughly 15% are singletons. Material: blood. These receptors all stem from a woman aged 25 to 45 with Graves' ophthalmopathy.

This clonotype was recorded many times. The chain carries TRBV7-2 and TRBJ2-7; TRBD2 matches at 8 bases. The J segment lost 2 bases and the V segment lost 1 base, leaving 4 bases of the junction unmatched. CDR1 is SGHTA and CDR2 is FQGNSA in the germline V gene. The CDR3 length is 15 residues. CDR3 nucleotides: TGTGCCAGCAGCTTAGAACGGGGGGGCACCTACGAGCAGTACTTC. It codes for CASSLERGGTYEQYF.

This clonotype was observed many times. J is TRBJ2-5 and V is TRBV20-1; TRBD2 is a possible D gene (6 bases). Germline V gene sequence: CDR1 DFQATT, CDR2 SNEGSKA (reference sequence). The V and J ends lost 6 bases and 5 bases respectively, with 22 bases between them. The CDR3 extends over 15 amino acids. The CDR3 sequence: CSATRGASVGETQYF. The CDR3 DNA reads as TGCAGTGCAACGCGGGGCGCTAGTGTCGGCGAGACCCAGTACTTC.

This clonotype was picked up many times. This rearrangement joins TRBV18 to TRBJ2-1, with TRBD2 identical over 9 bases. Trimming took 6 bases from V and 8 from J; bases not matched to a gene: 8. The CDR3 spans 14 residues. Germline loops: CDR1 KGHSH, CDR2 LQKENI. CDR3 sequence reads: CASSPGLAFHEQFF. The CDR3 DNA sequence: TGTGCCAGCTCTCCGGGACTAGCATTCCATGAGCAGTTCTTC.

V and J are TRBV10-3 and TRBJ2-3; no definite D call. CDR3 length: 14 residues. CDR1 ENHRY and CDR2 SYGVKD come from the germline V gene. V gave up 3 bases and J gave up 2 bases, with 9 bases separating them. CDR3 sequence (DNA): TGTGCCATCAGTGATGCCCAATCCACAGATACGCAGTATTTT. Amino acids: CAISDAQSTDTQYF.

There are many counts of this clonotype. The chain couples TRBV2 to TRBJ1-1; D is unclear. The CDR3 is made up of 13 amino acids. V was pared by 4 bases and J by 1 base, with 7 bases between. Germline V lookup: CDR1 SNHLY, CDR2 FYNNEI. CDR3 nucleotide sequence: TGTGCCAGCAGTGCGGAAGGGAACACTGAAGCTTTCTTT. It is translated as CASSAEGNTEAFF.

This clonotype was seen many times. V usage is TRBV7-2 and J usage is TRBJ2-7; the match to TRBD2 covers 9 bases. This CDR3 has 16 amino acids. Trimming removed 1 base from V and 4 bases from J; junction bases left unmatched: 8. Per the germline V gene, CDR1 is SGHTA and CDR2 is FQGNSA. Here the CDR3 DNA reads TGTGCCAGCAGCTTAGTCGCGGCGGGGGGGTGGTACGAGCAGTACTTC. Its translation is CASSLVAAGGWYEQYF.

There are many counts of this clonotype. V gene TRBV28 combines with J gene TRBJ1-1, with TRBD1 as a possible D gene (5 bases). CDR3 length: 14 amino acids. The ends were cut back, 6 bases at V and 5 bases at J, with 16 bases in the middle. The germline CDR1 and CDR2 sequences are MDHEN and SYDVKM. The DNA for the CDR3 is TGTGCCAGCAGAGAGACAGCCACGGGGACTGAAGCTTTCTTT. Amino acids: CASRETATGTEAFF.

This clonotype occurred many times. The rearrangement links TRBV14 to TRBJ2-1; 10 nucleotides agree with TRBD2. The germline V gene has CDR1 SGHDN and CDR2 FVKESK. The CDR3 is made up of 17 amino acids. Unmatched junction bases numbered 16, after V lost 6 bases and J lost 8 bases. For the CDR3, the DNA is TGTGCCAGCAGTGGAGCGGGGGGGCGACATATCATTTATGAGCAGTTCTTC. This gives the protein CASSGAGGRHIIYEQFF.

This clonotype was observed at least ten times. This chain joins TRBV20-1 and TRBJ2-3, with 8 bases identical to TRBD1. CDR1 is DFQATT, CDR2 SNEGSKA, per germline (reference sequence). The CDR3 is 17 amino acids. The trim removed 3 bases at V and 0 bases at J, leaving 11 bases unmatched. The CDR3 loop reads CSASTGGNPSSTDTQYF. DNA for the CDR3: TGCAGTGCTAGTACAGGGGGAAACCCTTCTAGCACAGATACGCAGTATTTT.

This clonotype was detected only a few times. The gene calls are TRBV5-1 and TRBJ1-1, with D perhaps matching TRBD1 (5 bases). CDR1 is SGHRS, CDR2 YFSETQ, per germline. This CDR3 is 13 amino acids long. Trimming took off 2 bases at V and 4 bases at J, with 9 bases between the two ends. DNA for the CDR3: TGCGCCAGCAGCTTTCTTAGGGGCACTGAAGCTTTCTTT. The encoded protein is CASSFLRGTEAFF.

This clonotype has at least ten counts. The chain uses TRBV19 and TRBJ1-5; 7 nucleotides align to TRBD1. The CDR3 covers 15 residues. V was clipped by 7 bases and J by 3 bases; unmatched bases: 9. Germline CDR1 reads LNHDA; CDR2 reads SQIVND (reference sequence). Here the CDR3 DNA reads TGTGCCAGTACCCACGGAGGGACAGACAATCAGCCCCAGCATTTT. Protein sequence: CASTHGGTDNQPQHF.

The V gene is TRBV19, the J gene TRBJ1-5, with TRBD1 identical over 7 bases. Trimming cost V 10 bases and J 7 bases; bases outside gene matches: 4. Germline CDR1 and CDR2: LNHDA and SQIVND (reference sequence). This CDR3 spans 11 amino acids. The CDR3 reads CANPGGQPQHF. In nucleotides, the CDR3 is TGTGCCAACCCAGGGGGGCAGCCCCAGCATTTT.

This clonotype was seen only a few times. The V gene is TRBV29-1, the J gene TRBJ2-1; possible D gene TRBD1, 5 bases. The V end lost 0 bases, the J end lost 6 bases, and 12 bases lay between the germline ends. Germline values: CDR1 SQVTM, CDR2 ANQGSEA. The CDR3 totals 14 residues. The DNA for the CDR3 is TGCAGCGTTGAAGAGGGCAGGGTGGGCAATGAGCAGTTCTTC. Protein product: CSVEEGRVGNEQFF.

This clonotype was observed many times. The V and J genes are TRBV12-5 and TRBJ2-2, with a tentative D call TRBD1 (6 bases). V was cut by 0 bases and J by 6 bases, with 20 bases left in between. The CDR3 runs to 18 residues. Germline-derived CDR1 and CDR2 are LGHNT and FRNRAP. The CDR3 nucleotides are TGTGCTAGTGGTTTGGTGCCCCTTGAAGGGGGACCGGCCGGGGAGCTGTTTTTT. Translating it yields CASGLVPLEGGPAGELFF.

V and J are TRBV20-1 and TRBJ1-1; tentatively, D is TRBD1 (6 bases). Germline values: CDR1 DFQATT, CDR2 SNEGSKA (reference sequence). The CDR3 consists of 14 residues. The germline V and J ends were trimmed by 6 bases and 0 bases, with 14 bases remaining between them. DNA of the CDR3: TGCAGTGCCAAATGGGACACCATGAACACTGAAGCTTTCTTT. Its translation: CSAKWDTMNTEAFF.

This clonotype was seen repeatedly, ten times or more. The chain uses TRBV3-1 and TRBJ2-5; D not resolved. The ends were cut back, 0 bases at V and 2 bases at J, with 10 bases in the middle. The length of the CDR3 is 15 residues. Germline lookup yields CDR1 LGHDT and CDR2 YNNKEL (reference sequence). The CDR3 spells CASSQESQLQETQYF. CDR3 in DNA: TGTGCCAGCAGCCAAGAGTCACAGCTACAAGAGACCCAGTACTTC.

This clonotype was seen repeatedly, ten times or more. The chain combines TRBV4-1 with TRBJ1-4, with D unclear. Germline V lookup: CDR1 MGHRA, CDR2 YSYEKL. Trimming cost V 1 base and J 8 bases, with 14 bases left between them. CDR3 length: 15 residues. CDR3 region: CASSQGGTGGEKLFF. CDR3 sequence (DNA): TGCGCCAGCAGCCAAGGAGGAACGGGCGGGGAAAAACTGTTTTTT.

Comment on this clonotype: A read error may be the cause here, since a much bigger clone is one base away. This chain connects TRBV28 to TRBJ1-3; weak D call: TRBD1 (5 bases). V was trimmed by 3 bases and J by 3 bases, leaving 12 bases between them. There are 15 residues in the CDR3. Germline lookup yields CDR1 MDHEN and CDR2 SYDVKM. In nucleotides, the CDR3 is TGTGCCAGCAGTTTTGGGGGGGAGGATGGAAACACCATATATTTT. This gives the protein CASSFGGEDGNTIYF.

This clonotype was seen a few times. A read error is possible here, since a much larger clone lies one base away. This chain connects TRBV28 to TRBJ1-5; TRBD1 matches at 8 bases. The CDR3 runs 16 residues. From germline, CDR1 is MDHEN and CDR2 SYDVKM. The chain's CDR3 is CASSPTGGFGNQPRHF. CDR3 nucleotide sequence: TGTGCCAGCAGCCCTACAGGGGGATTTGGCAATCAGCCCCGGCATTTT. Supplemented by reference TRBV28 and TRBJ1-5, the full variable domain reads DVKVTQSSRYLVKRTGEKVFLECVQDMDHENMFWYRQDPGLGLRLIYFSYDVKMKEKGDIPEGYSVSREKKERFSLILESASTNQTSMYLCASSPTGGFGNQPRHFGDGTRLSIL.

The sample holds a few counts of this clonotype. The chain carries TRBV4-1 and TRBJ1-1, with D possibly being TRBD1 (5 bases). The length of the CDR3 is 15 residues. Germline V gene sequence: CDR1 MGHRA, CDR2 YSYEKL. The V end lost 1 base, the J end lost 5 bases, and 14 bases lay between the germline ends. The CDR3 coding sequence is TGCGCCAGCAGCCAAGCCAAAAGGGGCGGTACTGAAGCTTTCTTT. Translation gives CASSQAKRGGTEAFF.

This clonotype was observed a few times. The V call is TRBV15, the J call TRBJ2-2, with 10 bases lining up with TRBD2. CDR1 and CDR2 (germline): LNHNV, YYDKDF (reference sequence). Unmatched junction bases numbered 5, after V lost 0 bases and J lost 7 bases. The CDR3 contains 16 residues. The CDR3 DNA follows: TGTGCCACCAGCAGAGATGAAGCGGGGGGGGGCGGGGAGCTGTTTTTT. Protein sequence: CATSRDEAGGGGELFF.

This clonotype has a count of ten or more. The chain links TRBV2 to TRBJ2-7; no clear D gene. The CDR3 length is 10 residues. The germline CDR1 and CDR2 sequences are SNHLY and FYNNEI. The V end was cut by 6 bases, the J end by 3 bases, with 3 bases between. The CDR3 DNA follows: TGTGCCAGCAGAGGCTACGAGCAGTACTTC. Translation: CASRGYEQYF.

The rearrangement links TRBV20-1 to TRBJ1-2, with 8 bases identical to TRBD1. The germline V gene has CDR1 DFQATT and CDR2 SNEGSKA (reference sequence). The CDR3 runs 15 residues. V was pared by 6 bases and J by 1 base, with 10 bases of the junction left unmatched. CDR3: CSAPSTGARNYGYTF. As DNA, the CDR3 is TGCAGTGCCCCGTCGACAGGGGCCCGTAACTATGGCTACACCTTC.

This clonotype was counted many times. V gene TRBV11-2 combines with J gene TRBJ1-2; TRBD1 aligns across 10 bases. Looked up from germline, CDR1 is SGHAT and CDR2 is FQNNGV. Trimming took 3 bases from V and 4 from J; bases not matched to a gene: 2. The CDR3 contains 14 residues. CDR3 sequence reads: CASSLGDRGYGYTF. Written as DNA, the CDR3 is TGTGCCAGCAGCTTGGGGGACAGGGGCTATGGCTACACCTTC. The whole variable domain, filled in from reference TRBV11-2 and TRBJ1-2, reads EAGVAQSPRYKIIEKRQSVAFWCNPISGHATLYWYQQILGQGPKLLIQFQNNGVVDDSQLPKDRFSAERLKGVDSTLKIQPAKLEDSAVYLCASSLGDRGYGYTFGSGTRLTVV.